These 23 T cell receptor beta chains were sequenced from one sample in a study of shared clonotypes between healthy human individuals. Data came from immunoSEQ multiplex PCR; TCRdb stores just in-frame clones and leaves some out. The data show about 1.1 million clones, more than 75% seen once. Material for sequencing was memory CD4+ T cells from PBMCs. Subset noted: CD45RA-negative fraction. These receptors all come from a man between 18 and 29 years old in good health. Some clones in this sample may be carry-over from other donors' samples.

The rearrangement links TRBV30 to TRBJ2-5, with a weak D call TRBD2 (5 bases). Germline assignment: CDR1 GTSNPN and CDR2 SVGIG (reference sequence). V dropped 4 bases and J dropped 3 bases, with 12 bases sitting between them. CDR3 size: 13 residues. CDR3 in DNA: TGTGCCTGGATTCGGGGAGCCAAAGAGACCCAGTACTTC. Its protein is CAWIRGAKETQYF.

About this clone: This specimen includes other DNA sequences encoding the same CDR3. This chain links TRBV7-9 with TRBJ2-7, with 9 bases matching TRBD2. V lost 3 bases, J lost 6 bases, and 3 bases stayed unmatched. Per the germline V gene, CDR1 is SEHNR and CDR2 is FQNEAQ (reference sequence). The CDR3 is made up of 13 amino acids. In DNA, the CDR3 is TGTGCCAGCAGCTTGGCGGGAGGGGGCGAGCAGTACTTC. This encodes CASSLAGGGEQYF.

This CDR3 is CASSTGRLWVLGANVLTF. The DNA of the CDR3 is TGTGCCAGCAGCACGGGACGGCTCTGGGTCTTGGGGGCCAACGTCCTGACTTTC. The chain links TRBV28 to TRBJ2-6, with D tentatively TRBD1 or TRBD2 (5 bases each). This CDR3 spans 18 amino acids. In germline, CDR1 is MDHEN, CDR2 SYDVKM. V was cut by 6 bases and J by 4 bases, with 22 bases left in between. Filled out from reference TRBV28 and TRBJ2-6, the complete variable domain reads DVKVTQSSRYLVKRTGEKVFLECVQDMDHENMFWYRQDPGLGLRLIYFSYDVKMKEKGDIPEGYSVSREKKERFSLILESASTNQTSMYLCASSTGRLWVLGANVLTFGAGSRLTVL.

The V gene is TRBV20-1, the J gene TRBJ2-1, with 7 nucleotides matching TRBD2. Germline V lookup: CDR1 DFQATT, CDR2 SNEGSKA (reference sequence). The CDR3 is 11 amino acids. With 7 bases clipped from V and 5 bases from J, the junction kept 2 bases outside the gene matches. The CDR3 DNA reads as TGCAGTGTCAGCGGGAACAATGAGCAGTTCTTC. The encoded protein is CSVSGNNEQFF.

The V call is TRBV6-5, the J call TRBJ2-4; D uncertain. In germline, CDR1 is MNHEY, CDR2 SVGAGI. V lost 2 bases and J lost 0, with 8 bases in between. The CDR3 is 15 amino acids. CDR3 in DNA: TGTGCCAGCAGTTACCCACCTAGAGCCAAAAACATTCAGTACTTC. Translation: CASSYPPRAKNIQYF.

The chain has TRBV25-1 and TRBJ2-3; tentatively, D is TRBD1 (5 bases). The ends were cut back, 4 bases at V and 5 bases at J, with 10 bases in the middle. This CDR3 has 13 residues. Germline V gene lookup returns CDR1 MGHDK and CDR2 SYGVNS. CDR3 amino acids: CASSARVGDTQYF. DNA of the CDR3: TGTGCCAGCAGTGCCAGGGTAGGAGATACGCAGTATTTT.

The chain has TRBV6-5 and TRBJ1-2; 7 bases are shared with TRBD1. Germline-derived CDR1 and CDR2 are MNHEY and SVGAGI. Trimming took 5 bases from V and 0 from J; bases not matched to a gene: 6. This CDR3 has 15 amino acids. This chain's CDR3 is CASSPPGTANYGYTF. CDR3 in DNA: TGTGCCAGCAGTCCCCCCGGGACAGCTAACTATGGCTACACCTTC.

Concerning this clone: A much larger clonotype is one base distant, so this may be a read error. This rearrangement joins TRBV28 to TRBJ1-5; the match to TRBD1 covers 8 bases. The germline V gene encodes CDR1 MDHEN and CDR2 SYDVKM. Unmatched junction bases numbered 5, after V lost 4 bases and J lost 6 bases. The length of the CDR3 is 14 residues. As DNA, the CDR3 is TGTGCCAGCAGTTCTACAGGGGGTGCTCAGCCCCAGCATTTT. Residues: CASSSTGGAQPQHF.

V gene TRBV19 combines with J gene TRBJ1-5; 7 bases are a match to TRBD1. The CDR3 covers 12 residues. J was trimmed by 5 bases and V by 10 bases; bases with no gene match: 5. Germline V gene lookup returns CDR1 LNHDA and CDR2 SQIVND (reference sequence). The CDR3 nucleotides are TGTGCCACTCGACAGGGCTATCAGCCCCAGCATTTT. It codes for CATRQGYQPQHF.

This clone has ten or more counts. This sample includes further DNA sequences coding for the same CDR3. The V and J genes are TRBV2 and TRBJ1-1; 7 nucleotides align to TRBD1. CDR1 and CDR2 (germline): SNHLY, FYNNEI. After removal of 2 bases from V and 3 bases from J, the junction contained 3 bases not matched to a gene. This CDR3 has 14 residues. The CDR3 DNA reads TGTGCCAGCAGTGAAATGACAGGGTACACTGAAGCTTTCTTT. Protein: CASSEMTGYTEAFF.

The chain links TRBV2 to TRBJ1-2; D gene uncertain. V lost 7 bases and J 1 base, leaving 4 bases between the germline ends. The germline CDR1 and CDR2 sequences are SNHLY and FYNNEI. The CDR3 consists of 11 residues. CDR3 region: CASMNNYGYTF. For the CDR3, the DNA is TGTGCCAGCATGAATAACTATGGCTACACCTTC.

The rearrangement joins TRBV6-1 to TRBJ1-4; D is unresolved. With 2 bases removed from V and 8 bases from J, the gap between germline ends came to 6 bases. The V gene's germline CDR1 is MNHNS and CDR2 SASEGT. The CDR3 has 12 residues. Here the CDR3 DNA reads TGTGCCAGCAGTGAATACGACGAAAAACTGTTTTTT. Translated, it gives CASSEYDEKLFF.

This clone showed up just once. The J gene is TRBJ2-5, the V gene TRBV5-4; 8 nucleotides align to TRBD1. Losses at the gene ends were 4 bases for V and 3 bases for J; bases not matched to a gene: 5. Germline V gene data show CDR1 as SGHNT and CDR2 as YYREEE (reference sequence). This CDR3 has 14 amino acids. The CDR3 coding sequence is TGTGCCAGCAGCGCCAAGACAGGGGAAGAGACCCAGTACTTC. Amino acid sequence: CASSAKTGEETQYF.

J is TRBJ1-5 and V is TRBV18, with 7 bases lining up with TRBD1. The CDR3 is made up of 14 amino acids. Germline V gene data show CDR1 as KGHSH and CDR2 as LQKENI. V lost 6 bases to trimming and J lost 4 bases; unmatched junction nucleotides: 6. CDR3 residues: CASSRGTENQPQHF. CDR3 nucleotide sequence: TGTGCCAGCTCGCGGGGGACAGAGAATCAGCCCCAGCATTTT.

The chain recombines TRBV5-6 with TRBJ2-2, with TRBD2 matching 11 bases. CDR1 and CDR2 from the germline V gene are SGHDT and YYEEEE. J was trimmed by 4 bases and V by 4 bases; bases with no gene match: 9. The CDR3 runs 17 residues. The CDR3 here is CASSKLAGGSLTGELFF. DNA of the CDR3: TGTGCCAGCAGCAAATTAGCGGGAGGGTCTCTCACCGGGGAGCTGTTTTTT.

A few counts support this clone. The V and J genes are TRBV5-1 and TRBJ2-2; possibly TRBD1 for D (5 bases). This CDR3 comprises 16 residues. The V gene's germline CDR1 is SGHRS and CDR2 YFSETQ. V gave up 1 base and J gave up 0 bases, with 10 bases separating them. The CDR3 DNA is TGCGCCAGCAGCTTGATGGGGCGGACGAACACCGGGGAGCTGTTTTTT. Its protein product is CASSLMGRTNTGELFF.

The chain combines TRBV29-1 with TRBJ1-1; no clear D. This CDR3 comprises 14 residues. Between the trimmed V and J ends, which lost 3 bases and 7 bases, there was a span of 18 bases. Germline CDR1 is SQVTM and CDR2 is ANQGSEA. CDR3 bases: TGCAGCGTTGATAGTAGGGTGAGGAGAGATGAAGCTTTCTTT. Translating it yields CSVDSRVRRDEAFF.

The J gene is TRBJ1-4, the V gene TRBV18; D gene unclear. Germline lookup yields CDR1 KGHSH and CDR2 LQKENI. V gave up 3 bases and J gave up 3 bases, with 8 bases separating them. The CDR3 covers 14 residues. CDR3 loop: CASSPLSSNEKLFF. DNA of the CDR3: TGTGCCAGCTCACCGTTAAGCTCTAATGAAAAACTGTTTTTT.

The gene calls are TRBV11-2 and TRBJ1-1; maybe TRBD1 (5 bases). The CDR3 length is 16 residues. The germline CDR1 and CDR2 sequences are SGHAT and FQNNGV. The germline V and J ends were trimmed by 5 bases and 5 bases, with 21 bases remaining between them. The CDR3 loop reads CASSLGPGPGETEAFF. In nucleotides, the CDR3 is TGTGCCAGCAGCCTCGGCCCGGGACCGGGGGAGACTGAAGCTTTCTTT.

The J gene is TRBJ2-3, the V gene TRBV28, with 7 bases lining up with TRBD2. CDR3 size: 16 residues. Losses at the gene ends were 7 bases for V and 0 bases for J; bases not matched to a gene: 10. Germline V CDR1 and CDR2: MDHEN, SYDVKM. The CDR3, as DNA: TGTGCCAGCACCGAGGGACTACATCTTAGCACAGATACGCAGTATTTT. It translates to CASTEGLHLSTDTQYF.

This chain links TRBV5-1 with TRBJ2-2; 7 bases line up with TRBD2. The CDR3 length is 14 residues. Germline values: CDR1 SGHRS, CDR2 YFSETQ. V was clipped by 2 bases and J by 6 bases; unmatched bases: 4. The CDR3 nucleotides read TGCGCCAGCAGCTTTGGCGGGAGAGCCGGGGAGCTGTTTTTT. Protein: CASSFGGRAGELFF.

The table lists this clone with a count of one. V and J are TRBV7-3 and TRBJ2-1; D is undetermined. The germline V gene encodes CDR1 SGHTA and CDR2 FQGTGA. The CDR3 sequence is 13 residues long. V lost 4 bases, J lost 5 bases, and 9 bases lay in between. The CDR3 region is CASSSTANNEQFF. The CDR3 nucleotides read TGTGCCAGCAGCTCAACTGCTAACAATGAGCAGTTCTTC.

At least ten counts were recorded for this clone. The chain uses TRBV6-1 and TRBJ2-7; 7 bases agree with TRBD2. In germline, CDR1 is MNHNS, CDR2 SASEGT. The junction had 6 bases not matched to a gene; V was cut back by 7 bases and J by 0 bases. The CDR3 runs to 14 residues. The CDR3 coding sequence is TGTGCCAGCAACAGAGCGGGAAGCTCCTACGAGCAGTACTTC. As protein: CASNRAGSSYEQYF.